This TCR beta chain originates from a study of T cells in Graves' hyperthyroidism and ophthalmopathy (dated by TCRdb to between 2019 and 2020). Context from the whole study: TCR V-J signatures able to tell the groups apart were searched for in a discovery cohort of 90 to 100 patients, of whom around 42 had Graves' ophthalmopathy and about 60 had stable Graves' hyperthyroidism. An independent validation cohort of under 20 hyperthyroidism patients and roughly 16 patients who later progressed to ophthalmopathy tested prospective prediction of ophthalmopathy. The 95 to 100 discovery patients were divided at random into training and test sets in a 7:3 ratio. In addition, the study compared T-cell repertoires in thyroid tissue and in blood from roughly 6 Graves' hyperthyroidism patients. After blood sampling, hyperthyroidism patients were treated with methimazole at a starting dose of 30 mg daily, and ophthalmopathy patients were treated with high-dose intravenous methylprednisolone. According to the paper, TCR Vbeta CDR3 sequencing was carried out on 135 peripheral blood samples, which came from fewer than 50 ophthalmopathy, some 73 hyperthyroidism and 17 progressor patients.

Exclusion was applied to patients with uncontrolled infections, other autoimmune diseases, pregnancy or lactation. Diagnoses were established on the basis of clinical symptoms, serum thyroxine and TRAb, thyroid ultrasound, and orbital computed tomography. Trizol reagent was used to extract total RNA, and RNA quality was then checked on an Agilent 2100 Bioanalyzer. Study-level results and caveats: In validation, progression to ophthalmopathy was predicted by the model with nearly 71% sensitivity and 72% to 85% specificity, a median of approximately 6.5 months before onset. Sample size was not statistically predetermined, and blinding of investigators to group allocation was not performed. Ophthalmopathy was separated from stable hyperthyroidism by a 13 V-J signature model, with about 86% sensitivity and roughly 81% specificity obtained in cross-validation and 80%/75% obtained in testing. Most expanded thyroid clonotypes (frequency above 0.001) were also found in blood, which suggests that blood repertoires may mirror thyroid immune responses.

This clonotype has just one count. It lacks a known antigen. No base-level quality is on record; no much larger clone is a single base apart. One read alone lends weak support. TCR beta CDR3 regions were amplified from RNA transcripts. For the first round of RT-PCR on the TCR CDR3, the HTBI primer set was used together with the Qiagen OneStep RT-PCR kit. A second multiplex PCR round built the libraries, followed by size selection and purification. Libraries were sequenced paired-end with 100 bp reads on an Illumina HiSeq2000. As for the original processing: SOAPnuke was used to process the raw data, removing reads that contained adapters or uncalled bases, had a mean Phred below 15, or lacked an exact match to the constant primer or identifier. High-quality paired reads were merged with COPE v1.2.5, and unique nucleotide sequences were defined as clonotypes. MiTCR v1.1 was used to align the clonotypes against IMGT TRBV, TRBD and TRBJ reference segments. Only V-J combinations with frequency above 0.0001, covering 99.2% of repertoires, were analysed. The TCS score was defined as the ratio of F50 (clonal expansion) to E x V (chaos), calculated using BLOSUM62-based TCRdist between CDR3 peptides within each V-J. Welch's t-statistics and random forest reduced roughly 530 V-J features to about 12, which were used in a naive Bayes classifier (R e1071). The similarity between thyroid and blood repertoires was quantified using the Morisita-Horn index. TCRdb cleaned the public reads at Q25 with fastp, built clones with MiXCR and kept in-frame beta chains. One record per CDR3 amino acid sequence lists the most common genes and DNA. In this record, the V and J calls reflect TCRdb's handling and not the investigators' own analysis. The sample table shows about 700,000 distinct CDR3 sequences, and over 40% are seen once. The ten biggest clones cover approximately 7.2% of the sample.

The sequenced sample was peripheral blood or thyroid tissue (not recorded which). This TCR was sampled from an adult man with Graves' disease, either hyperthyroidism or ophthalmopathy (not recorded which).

CDR3 region: CASTRWAGTGDSGNTIYF. The DNA sequence reads TGTGCCAGCACCAGGTGGGCCGGGACAGGCGACTCTGGAAACACCATATATTTT. This sequence uses TRBV25-1 and TRBJ1-3, with 8 middle bases fitting TRBD1. Reading from cysteine to phenylalanine, the CDR3 counts 18 amino acids. This entry keeps only the CDR3 DNA: 54 bases, framed from base 1. The germline V gene encodes CDR1 MGHDK and CDR2 SYGVNS. The germline V and J ends show losses of 7 bases and 0 bases respectively, and no gene match explains 14 bases of the junction. With the portions outside the CDR3 filled from the reference TRBV25-1 and TRBJ1-3 genes, the complete variable region becomes EADIYQTPRYLVIGTGKKITLECSQTMGHDKMYWYQQDPGMELHLIHYSYGVNSTEKGDLSSESTVSRIRTEHFPLTLESARPSHTSQYLCASTRWAGTGDSGNTIYFGEGSWLTVV.